What follows describes a single T cell receptor (beta chain). The antigen it recognizes is unknown. No much larger clonotype is one base removed from it; base qualities were not supplied. TCR beta libraries were generated from genomic DNA with the immunoSEQ kit, following the manufacturer's recommendations. Library preparation used a first multiplex PCR with proprietary primers, then a second PCR adding unique barcodes, with bead cleanups after each round. A positive control reaction and a negative control reaction, both provided in the kit, were run with every batch of samples. The final libraries were assessed on an Agilent 4200 TapeStation D1000 ScreenTape, pooled by volume, and quantified by qPCR. Sequencing was performed on an Illumina NextSeq500 with a MidOutput 150-cycle cartridge, and 156 Read1 and 15 Index1 cycles were run with kit custom primers. The pooled library was loaded at around 1 pM with a roughly 22% PhiX control spike-in. The study's processing was this. Vendor-processed data were analyzed in R, and a clonotype was defined as all T cells sharing the same CDR3 nucleotide sequence. For clone abundance analyses, frequencies were normalized to the 10,000 most abundant clones in each sample. Public T cell clones, which averaged fewer than five per sample, were removed prior to analysis. Tumor-enriched and baseline blood-enriched clonotypes were defined by at least a 32-fold difference in abundance between compartments. A beta-binomial differential abundance model was used to identify clonotypes that were expanded or contracted between blood time points. Similarity between tumor and blood repertoires was quantified using the Baroni-Urbani and Buser coefficient, and groups were compared with two-tailed Wilcoxon tests in R. TCRdb's version of the immuneACCESS table is confined to in-frame rearrangements and falls short of the full clone set. An unresolved V gene accounts for under half of the shortfall where checked; the remainder is of unknown origin. From that table come the V and J calls and clone size; the DNA was used to work out D and trimming. The sample table holds approximately 80,000 clones, of which 80% to 90% were seen once. Approximately 6.2% of the sample lies in the top ten.

Read against the paper, the sample's time point label means: blood 4 weeks post-SBRT, at nephrectomy. The sample's treatment or condition, from its label and the paper: 15 Gy SBRT to primary tumor, nephrectomy 4 weeks later. Samples came from a clinical trial, in which primary renal cell carcinomas received 15 Gy stereotactic body radiation therapy followed by nephrectomy 4 weeks later. Serial peripheral blood from radiation-treated patients was sampled at baseline, 2 weeks and 4 weeks after SBRT to track tumor-enriched clonotypes. Every patient's renal cell carcinoma showed clear cell pathology. Genomic DNA for TCR sequencing was prepared using the QIAamp DNA Blood Mini Kit (Qiagen). The analyses included just those samples that passed every quality control check. The sample belongs to a study of radiation and T cells in renal cell carcinoma (TCRdb year 2020). In the study overall: TCR beta sequencing covered 50 or so samples in total, comprising around 25 tumors and around 27 peripheral blood samples. In the approximately 53 samples combined, some 4,000,000 unique CDR3 nucleotide sequences were found, encoding some 2,500,000 unique CDR3 amino acid sequences. The final blood draw took place at 4 weeks after radiation, the same time as nephrectomy.

Taken from the germline V gene (reference sequence), the CDR1 and CDR2 loops are LNHDA and SQIVND. The CDR3 holds 15 amino acids from the cysteine to the phenylalanine. Just CDR3 DNA is preserved here, 45 bases in frame from base 1. V trim: 8 bases; J trim: 6 bases; unmatched bases: 16. Paper-wide results and their limitations: Top tumor clonotypes rose in blood from baseline to 2 weeks post-radiation, then contracted by 4 weeks, suggesting transient expansion of tumor-resident clones. With a single-armed trial design, the study had no way to address how radiation dose or scheduling affects the TCR repertoire. Tracking of blood repertoire dynamics stopped at more than three weeks after treatment, with no follow-up past that point. Because pretreatment tumor biopsies were not available, the study could not determine whether clonotypes were already present within the tumor at baseline.

The receptor was isolated from a woman in her 70s with renal cell carcinoma. The rearranged chain carries TRBV19 and TRBJ2-7, with 7 junctional bases fitting TRBD1. Sequenced here: blood, sampled from a patient whose treatment included radiotherapy and nephrectomy. The sequenced DNA is TGTGCCAGTGCTCCCCCGGGACAGCGAGGATCCGAGCAGTACTTC. Its translation reads: CASAPPGQRGSEQYF.